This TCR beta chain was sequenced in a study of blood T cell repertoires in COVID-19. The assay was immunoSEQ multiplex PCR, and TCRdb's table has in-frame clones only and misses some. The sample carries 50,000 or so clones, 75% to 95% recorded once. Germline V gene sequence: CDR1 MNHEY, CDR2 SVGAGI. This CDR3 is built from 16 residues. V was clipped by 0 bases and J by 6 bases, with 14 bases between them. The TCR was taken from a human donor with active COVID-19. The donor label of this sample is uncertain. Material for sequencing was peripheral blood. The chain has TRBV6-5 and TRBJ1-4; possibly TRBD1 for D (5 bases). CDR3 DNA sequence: TGTGCCAGCAGTTACTCCAGTGGGGTAGGGGATGAAAAACTGTTTTTT. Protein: CASSYSSGVGDEKLFF.